The 14 T cell receptor beta chains below were found in one sample sequenced in a study of T cell responses to AZD1222 COVID-19 vaccine. Measured with immunoSEQ multiplex PCR; TCRdb has only the in-frame clones, and not every one. The sample records some 100,000 clones, around 87% being singletons. The starting material was peripheral blood, obtained 28 days after the second AZD1222 dose. These receptors all come from an adult who received the AZD1222 COVID-19 vaccine.

The rearrangement links TRBV3-1 (or the pseudogene TRBV3-2) to TRBJ1-6, with TRBD1 as a possible D gene (5 bases). Germline V gene data show CDR1 as LGHDT and CDR2 as YNNKEL (reference sequence). The V end lost 10 bases, the J end lost 6 bases, and 22 bases lay between the germline ends. The CDR3 totals 16 residues. The CDR3 reads CATPDPQTEGNSPLHF. The DNA of the CDR3 is TGTGCCACCCCGGATCCCCAGACAGAGGGTAATTCACCCCTCCACTTT.

The V call is TRBV5-1, the J call TRBJ1-3, with a weak D call TRBD1 (5 bases). The CDR3 extends over 15 amino acids. Per the germline V gene, CDR1 is SGHRS and CDR2 is YFSETQ. Trimming stripped 1 base from V and 7 bases from J, with 15 bases between. The CDR3 DNA sequence: TGCGCCAGCAGCTTGCAGGGAACTACCGGGAACACCATATATTTT. Translating it yields CASSLQGTTGNTIYF. Full variable domain (outside the CDR3, taken from reference TRBV5-1 and TRBJ1-3): KAGVTQTPRYLIKTRGQQVTLSCSPISGHRSVSWYQQTPGQGLQFLFEYFSETQRNKGNFPGRFSGRQFSNSRSEMNVSTLELGDSALYLCASSLQGTTGNTIYFGEGSWLTVV.

V is TRBV30 and J is TRBJ1-1, with TRBD1 as a possible D gene (5 bases). The CDR3 runs to 14 residues. Deletions cut 5 bases from V and 0 bases from J, with 13 bases between. Germline loops: CDR1 GTSNPN, CDR2 SVGIG (reference sequence). The CDR3 DNA sequence: TGTGCCTGGGGGGGTCAACATGTGAACACTGAAGCTTTCTTT. Translating gives CAWGGQHVNTEAFF.

This chain joins TRBV30 and TRBJ2-3; D gene uncertain. The CDR3 runs to 12 residues. Germline V gives CDR1 GTSNPN, CDR2 SVGIG (reference sequence). Trimming took 2 bases from V and 4 from J, leaving 7 bases between them. The CDR3 sequence: CAWSPNPDTQYF. CDR3 DNA: TGTGCCTGGAGTCCCAACCCAGATACGCAGTATTTT. The whole variable domain, filled in from reference TRBV30 and TRBJ2-3, reads SQTIHQWPATLVQPVGSPLSLECTVEGTSNPNLYWYRQAAGRGLQLLFYSVGIGQISSEVPQNLSASRPQDRQFILSSKKLLLSDSGFYLCAWSPNPDTQYFGPGTRLTVL.

The V and J genes are TRBV25-1 and TRBJ2-7, with 9 bases lining up with TRBD1. The length of the CDR3 is 16 residues. Germline loops: CDR1 MGHDK, CDR2 SYGVNS. V was pared by 4 bases and J by 5 bases, with 12 bases of the junction left unmatched. CDR3 sequence: CASSASEGQGVHEQYF. In nucleotides, the CDR3 is TGTGCCAGCAGTGCCTCCGAGGGACAGGGTGTCCACGAGCAGTACTTC.

The chain combines TRBV2 with TRBJ2-7; weak D call: TRBD2 (5 bases). Trimming stripped 4 bases from V and 3 bases from J, with 7 bases between. The CDR3 contains 12 residues. The germline V gene encodes CDR1 SNHLY and CDR2 FYNNEI. The CDR3 spells CASSADYYEQYF. Written as DNA, the CDR3 is TGTGCCAGCAGTGCTGACTACTACGAGCAGTACTTC. The variable domain in full, completed from reference TRBV2 and TRBJ2-7, reads EPEVTQTPSHQVTQMGQEVILRCVPISNHLYFYWYRQILGQKVEFLVSFYNNEISEKSEIFDDQFSVERPDGSNFTLKIRSTKLEDSAMYFCASSADYYEQYFGPGTRLTVT.

Only one count was recorded for this clone. This chain joins TRBV6-1 and TRBJ2-3, with 8 bases identical to TRBD2. The CDR3 has 13 amino acids. V shed 5 bases and J 5 bases; nucleotides not matched to a gene: 3. CDR1 and CDR2 (germline): MNHNS, SASEGT. This CDR3 reads CASSRGTRDTQYF. The CDR3 nucleotides read TGTGCCAGCAGTCGCGGGACTAGAGATACGCAGTATTTT.

This clone has more than one count but fewer than ten. This chain links TRBV28 with TRBJ1-6; no reliable D call. This CDR3 is 13 amino acids long. Germline CDR1 MDHEN, CDR2 SYDVKM. The ends were cut back, 5 bases at V and 11 bases at J, with 13 bases in the middle. The CDR3 DNA reads as TGTGCCAGCAGTCCTCCTAACATGCCACCCCTCCACTTT. The encoded protein is CASSPPNMPPLHF.

The rearrangement links TRBV5-4 to TRBJ1-5; D gene unclear. This CDR3 contains 14 residues. The germline V gene encodes CDR1 SGHNT and CDR2 YYREEE (reference sequence). V was trimmed by 1 base and J by 2 bases, leaving 7 bases between them. DNA of the CDR3: TGTGCCAGCAGCTTGTTTGGAGGCAATCAGCCCCAGCATTTT. This encodes CASSLFGGNQPQHF.

This chain joins TRBV10-3 and TRBJ1-5, with 9 positions matching TRBD1. The trim removed 9 bases at V and 4 bases at J, leaving 1 base unmatched. The CDR3 sequence is 12 residues long. CDR1 is ENHRY, CDR2 SYGVKD, per germline. The CDR3 DNA sequence: TGTGCCATGGGACAGGGAAATCAGCCCCAGCATTTT. Translation gives CAMGQGNQPQHF.

The chain has TRBV7-9 and TRBJ1-2; maybe TRBD1 (5 bases). V was trimmed by 1 base and J by 8 bases, leaving 17 bases between them. Germline V CDR1 and CDR2: SEHNR, FQNEAQ (reference sequence). This CDR3 comprises 15 residues. DNA of the CDR3: TGTGCCAGCAGCTTAGAGGAGGGGCCCTTGGGGGGCTACACCTTC. Translating gives CASSLEEGPLGGYTF.

This clone was seen only a few times. This rearrangement joins TRBV6-4 to TRBJ1-5, with D possibly matching TRBD1 (6 bases). From germline, CDR1 is MRHNA and CDR2 SNTAGT. Deletions cut 3 bases from V and 6 bases from J, with 12 bases between. This CDR3 comprises 14 residues. The CDR3 loop reads CASSERGEGQPQHF. DNA of the CDR3: TGTGCCAGCAGTGAAAGGGGGGAGGGTCAGCCCCAGCATTTT.

This chain links TRBV12-3 or TRBV12-4 with TRBJ1-5, with D uncertain. CDR3 length equals 12 residues. Trimming took 4 bases from V and 9 from J, leaving 10 bases between them. DNA for the CDR3: TGTGCCAGCAGTTCCAGCCATCCGCCCCAGCATTTT. It translates to CASSSSHPPQHF.

The chain has TRBV2 and TRBJ2-3; D perhaps matches TRBD2 (6 bases). Trimming cost V 3 bases and J 1 base, with 8 bases left between them. This CDR3 spans 14 amino acids. Germline V gene data show CDR1 as SNHLY and CDR2 as FYNNEI. The chain's CDR3 is CASSEGGGTDTQYF. The CDR3 DNA sequence: TGTGCCAGCAGTGAGGGCGGGGGCACAGATACGCAGTATTTT. Drawing the rest from reference TRBV2 and TRBJ2-3, the complete variable domain is EPEVTQTPSHQVTQMGQEVILRCVPISNHLYFYWYRQILGQKVEFLVSFYNNEISEKSEIFDDQFSVERPDGSNFTLKIRSTKLEDSAMYFCASSEGGGTDTQYFGPGTRLTVL.